A selection of T cell receptor beta chains follows, all from one sample in a study of blood T cell repertoires in COVID-19. Clones were sequenced by immunoSEQ multiplex PCR, and TCRdb holds only the in-frame ones, with some missing. The table records approximately 300,000 clones, around 84% of them present only once. The sequenced material came from PBMCs or T cells enriched from blood (not recorded which). These receptors originate from a woman in her twenties or thirties who had been exposed to COVID-19. The CDR3 runs from the conserved cysteine through the conserved F or W. D genes are given only for firm matches. Not every row has a clone size; where given, it reads once, few, many or a size class.

d_gene: -
v_gene: TRBV21-1
j_gene: TRBJ2-2
abundance: -
CDR3aa: CASKRTGGRNTGELFF
CDR3nt: TGTGCCAGCAAGCGGACAGGGGGCAGGAACACCGGGGAGCTGTTTTTT

d_gene: TRBD1
v_gene: TRBV4-1
j_gene: TRBJ2-2
abundance: -
CDR3aa: CASSQRDRGTGNTGELFF
CDR3nt: TGCGCCAGCAGCCAGCGAGACAGGGGAACTGGGAACACCGGGGAGCTGTTTTTT

d_gene: -
v_gene: TRBV12-3/TRBV12-4
j_gene: TRBJ1-2
abundance: -
CDR3aa: CASSLGAGGYTF
CDR3nt: TGTGCCAGCAGTTTAGGGGCAGGTGGCTACACCTTC

d_gene: -
v_gene: TRBV9
j_gene: TRBJ1-1
abundance: -
CDR3aa: CASSQMGGTRYAEAFF
CDR3nt: TGTGCCAGCAGCCAGATGGGGGGGACCAGGTACGCTGAAGCTTTCTTT

d_gene: -
v_gene: TRBV30
j_gene: TRBJ1-2
abundance: once
CDR3aa: CAWDFRSSYGYTF
CDR3nt: TGTGCCTGGGACTTTAGGAGTAGCTATGGCTACACCTTC

d_gene: -
v_gene: TRBV7-2
j_gene: TRBJ2-3
abundance: few
CDR3aa: CASSHNRGLGGTDTQYF
CDR3nt: TGTGCCAGCAGTCATAATCGAGGACTAGGGGGGACAGATACGCAGTATTTT

d_gene: TRBD2
v_gene: TRBV9
j_gene: TRBJ2-7
abundance: -
CDR3aa: CASSVALAGGYEQYF
CDR3nt: TGTGCCAGCAGCGTAGCCCTAGCGGGAGGGTACGAGCAGTACTTC

d_gene: TRBD2
v_gene: TRBV5-6
j_gene: TRBJ2-2
abundance: -
CDR3aa: CASSWSGGATGELFF
CDR3nt: TGTGCCAGCAGCTGGAGCGGGGGGGCCACCGGGGAGCTGTTTTTT

d_gene: -
v_gene: TRBV7-2
j_gene: TRBJ1-1
abundance: -
CDR3aa: CASRTPGARTEAFF
CDR3nt: TGTGCCAGCAGGACACCAGGGGCACGGACTGAAGCTTTCTTT

d_gene: -
v_gene: TRBV10-1
j_gene: TRBJ2-7
abundance: -
CDR3aa: CASSDTYRDEQYF
CDR3nt: TGCGCCAGCAGTGATACTTACAGGGACGAGCAGTACTTC

d_gene: -
v_gene: TRBV7-8
j_gene: TRBJ2-3
abundance: -
CDR3aa: CASRRTGSTADTQYF
CDR3nt: TGTGCCAGCAGACGAACAGGGAGTACTGCAGATACGCAGTATTTT

d_gene: -
v_gene: TRBV5-1
j_gene: TRBJ1-1
abundance: -
CDR3aa: CASSFRTAANTEAFF
CDR3nt: TGCGCCAGCAGCTTCCGGACAGCCGCGAACACTGAAGCTTTCTTT

d_gene: TRBD2
v_gene: TRBV25-1
j_gene: TRBJ2-2
abundance: -
CDR3aa: CASRLPGLGNAGELFF
CDR3nt: TGTGCCAGCCGACTTCCGGGACTAGGGAACGCCGGGGAGCTGTTTTTT

d_gene: TRBD1
v_gene: TRBV2
j_gene: TRBJ1-1
abundance: -
CDR3aa: CASNVRQGGTEAFF
CDR3nt: TGTGCCAGCAACGTACGACAGGGGGGGACTGAAGCTTTCTTT

d_gene: -
v_gene: TRBV6-5
j_gene: TRBJ1-4
abundance: once
CDR3aa: CASSTSLTGEKLFF
CDR3nt: TGTGCCAGCAGTACCAGCCTCACGGGGGAAAAACTGTTTTTT

d_gene: TRBD1
v_gene: TRBV4-2
j_gene: TRBJ2-3
abundance: -
CDR3aa: CASSQGTGRRTDTQYF
CDR3nt: TGTGCCAGCAGCCAAGGGACAGGGAGGCGCACAGATACGCAGTATTTT

d_gene: TRBD1
v_gene: TRBV15
j_gene: TRBJ2-7
abundance: -
CDR3aa: CATSLRTGGGEQYF
CDR3nt: TGTGCCACCAGCTTAAGGACAGGGGGCGGGGAGCAGTACTTC

d_gene: TRBD1
v_gene: TRBV5-1
j_gene: TRBJ1-1
abundance: -
CDR3aa: CASSAGTGDVAEAFF
CDR3nt: TGCGCCAGCAGCGCCGGGACAGGTGATGTGGCTGAAGCTTTCTTT

d_gene: TRBD1
v_gene: TRBV6-2/TRBV6-3
j_gene: TRBJ1-5
abundance: -
CDR3aa: CASSYFKGQGGQPQHF
CDR3nt: TGTGCCAGCAGTTACTTCAAGGGACAGGGTGGACAGCCCCAGCATTTT

d_gene: -
v_gene: TRBV7-7
j_gene: TRBJ2-5
abundance: -
CDR3aa: CASSSGGRQETQYF
CDR3nt: TGTGCTAGTTCGTCCGGCGGGCGACAAGAGACCCAGTACTTC

d_gene: -
v_gene: TRBV29-1
j_gene: TRBJ1-1
abundance: -
CDR3aa: CSVRRLETEAFF
CDR3nt: TGCAGCGTTCGACGACTAGAGACTGAAGCTTTCTTT

d_gene: TRBD1
v_gene: TRBV11-3
j_gene: TRBJ1-6
abundance: few
CDR3aa: CASSLGGRQGKFGSPLHF
CDR3nt: TGTGCCAGCAGCTTAGGAGGTCGACAGGGGAAGTTTGGGTCACCCCTCCACTTT

d_gene: -
v_gene: TRBV28
j_gene: TRBJ1-2
abundance: -
CDR3aa: CASSPSRVGYTF
CDR3nt: TGTGCCAGCAGCCCCTCCAGGGTCGGCTACACCTTC

d_gene: -
v_gene: TRBV5-6
j_gene: TRBJ1-1
abundance: -
CDR3aa: CASSNGPGLVAEAFF
CDR3nt: TGTGCCAGCAGCAACGGACCAGGGTTGGTCGCTGAAGCTTTCTTT

d_gene: TRBD2
v_gene: TRBV5-6
j_gene: TRBJ2-1
abundance: -
CDR3aa: CASSYPGLANEQFF
CDR3nt: TGTGCCAGCAGCTATCCGGGACTAGCCAATGAGCAGTTCTTC

d_gene: -
v_gene: TRBV10-1
j_gene: TRBJ2-2
abundance: -
CDR3aa: CASSPTVTGELFF
CDR3nt: TGCGCCAGCAGCCCCACAGTCACCGGGGAGCTGTTTTTT

d_gene: -
v_gene: TRBV2
j_gene: TRBJ2-3
abundance: -
CDR3aa: CASSPRTRASTDTQYF
CDR3nt: TGTGCCAGCAGTCCCCGGACTCGAGCCAGCACAGATACGCAGTATTTT

d_gene: -
v_gene: TRBV28
j_gene: TRBJ1-4
abundance: -
CDR3aa: CASSVVNEKLFF
CDR3nt: TGTGCCAGCAGCGTTGTTAATGAAAAACTGTTTTTT

d_gene: TRBD1
v_gene: TRBV10-2
j_gene: TRBJ2-1
abundance: -
CDR3aa: CATSPETGEEQFF
CDR3nt: TGCGCCACCTCGCCCGAAACAGGGGAGGAGCAGTTCTTC

d_gene: -
v_gene: TRBV5-1
j_gene: TRBJ2-3
abundance: -
CDR3aa: CASSLQSGTDTQYF
CDR3nt: TGCGCCAGCAGCTTGCAGTCCGGCACAGATACGCAGTATTTT

d_gene: TRBD2
v_gene: TRBV12-5
j_gene: TRBJ2-7
abundance: -
CDR3aa: CASVLVSGTRIYEQYF
CDR3nt: TGTGCTAGTGTTTTGGTATCGGGGACTAGAATCTACGAGCAGTACTTC

d_gene: TRBD1
v_gene: TRBV6-1
j_gene: TRBJ1-1
abundance: -
CDR3aa: CASSDTLGTGVLAAEAFF
CDR3nt: TGTGCCAGCAGTGATACTCTCGGGACAGGGGTTTTGGCTGCGGAAGCTTTCTTT

d_gene: TRBD2
v_gene: TRBV7-9
j_gene: TRBJ2-5
abundance: -
CDR3aa: CASSLAQTSGKKTQYF
CDR3nt: TGTGCCAGCAGCTTAGCGCAGACTAGCGGCAAAAAGACCCAGTACTTC

d_gene: -
v_gene: TRBV28
j_gene: TRBJ1-1
abundance: -
CDR3aa: CASSLWALAHPEAFF
CDR3nt: TGTGCCAGCAGTTTATGGGCCCTAGCGCATCCTGAAGCTTTCTTT

d_gene: TRBD2
v_gene: TRBV27
j_gene: TRBJ2-7
abundance: -
CDR3aa: CASSGLQSYEQYF
CDR3nt: TGTGCCAGCTCGGGACTACAGTCCTACGAGCAGTACTTC

d_gene: TRBD1
v_gene: TRBV27
j_gene: TRBJ2-7
abundance: -
CDR3aa: CASRLQGVGKGEQYF
CDR3nt: TGTGCCAGCAGGCTACAGGGGGTGGGAAAGGGCGAGCAGTACTTC

d_gene: TRBD1
v_gene: TRBV5-4
j_gene: TRBJ2-7
abundance: -
CDR3aa: CASSLAAGGFDEQYF
CDR3nt: TGTGCCAGCAGCTTGGCCGCAGGGGGATTCGACGAGCAGTACTTC

d_gene: TRBD1
v_gene: TRBV9
j_gene: TRBJ1-1
abundance: -
CDR3aa: CASSPRQGSNTEAFF
CDR3nt: TGTGCCAGCAGCCCACGACAGGGGTCGAACACTGAAGCTTTCTTT

d_gene: -
v_gene: TRBV30
j_gene: TRBJ1-5
abundance: few
CDR3aa: CAWSVLTENQPQHF
CDR3nt: TGTGCCTGGAGTGTACTGACAGAAAATCAGCCCCAGCATTTT

d_gene: -
v_gene: TRBV5-1
j_gene: TRBJ1-2
abundance: -
CDR3aa: CASSSTGGGGGYTF
CDR3nt: TGCGCCAGCAGCTCCACGGGGGGAGGAGGAGGCTACACCTTC

d_gene: -
v_gene: TRBV2
j_gene: TRBJ1-1
abundance: -
CDR3aa: CASSEEPGSGTEAFF
CDR3nt: TGTGCCAGCAGTGAAGAGCCGGGTTCGGGCACTGAAGCTTTCTTT

d_gene: -
v_gene: TRBV27
j_gene: TRBJ1-2
abundance: -
CDR3aa: CASMNSQKGVNYGYTF
CDR3nt: TGTGCCAGCATGAACAGCCAAAAAGGGGTTAACTATGGCTACACCTTC

d_gene: TRBD1
v_gene: TRBV3-1/TRBV3-2
j_gene: TRBJ2-7
abundance: -
CDR3aa: CASSLFRRGMIVYEQYF
CDR3nt: TGTGCCAGCAGCCTATTTCGCAGGGGGATGATAGTCTACGAGCAGTACTTC

d_gene: -
v_gene: TRBV7-9
j_gene: TRBJ1-2
abundance: once
CDR3aa: CASSFERAHYGYTF
CDR3nt: TGTGCCAGCAGCTTTGAGCGGGCCCACTATGGCTACACCTTC

d_gene: -
v_gene: TRBV28
j_gene: TRBJ1-1
abundance: -
CDR3aa: CLAQTWMSTEAFF
CDR3nt: TGTTTAGCCCAGACGTGGATGAGCACTGAAGCTTTCTTT

d_gene: TRBD2
v_gene: TRBV5-1
j_gene: TRBJ2-7
abundance: -
CDR3aa: CASSLRDEAGGPPYEQYF
CDR3nt: TGCGCCAGCAGCTTGAGGGATGAGGCGGGAGGGCCCCCCTACGAGCAGTACTTC

d_gene: TRBD2
v_gene: TRBV19
j_gene: TRBJ2-3
abundance: -
CDR3aa: CASTSAGTPLDTQYF
CDR3nt: TGTGCCAGTACTTCAGCGGGAACCCCGCTGGATACGCAGTATTTT

d_gene: TRBD2
v_gene: TRBV9
j_gene: TRBJ2-5
abundance: -
CDR3aa: CASSVGGLEGETQYF
CDR3nt: TGTGCCAGCAGCGTAGGTGGACTAGAGGGGGAGACCCAGTACTTC

d_gene: TRBD1
v_gene: TRBV11-2
j_gene: TRBJ1-2
abundance: once
CDR3aa: CASTSDRGLSYGYTF
CDR3nt: TGTGCCAGCACCTCAGACAGGGGGCTTAGCTATGGCTACACCTTC

d_gene: -
v_gene: TRBV21-1
j_gene: TRBJ2-3
abundance: -
CDR3aa: CASSKVDRGPRLAGGPSGTDTQYF
CDR3nt: TGTGCCAGCAGCAAGGTGGACAGGGGGCCGCGACTAGCGGGAGGGCCCTCTGGCACAGATACGCAGTATTTT

d_gene: TRBD2
v_gene: TRBV10-3
j_gene: TRBJ2-3
abundance: -
CDR3aa: CAIKAREADTQYF
CDR3nt: TGTGCCATCAAGGCGCGGGAGGCAGATACGCAGTATTTT

d_gene: -
v_gene: TRBV5-1
j_gene: TRBJ2-3
abundance: -
CDR3aa: CASSLDTTDTQYF
CDR3nt: TGCGCCAGCAGCTTGGACACCACAGATACGCAGTATTTT

d_gene: -
v_gene: TRBV10-1
j_gene: TRBJ2-5
abundance: -
CDR3aa: CASSESRAGAMTQYF
CDR3nt: TGCGCCAGCAGTGAGTCGAGGGCAGGGGCTATGACCCAGTACTTC

d_gene: TRBD1
v_gene: TRBV10-3
j_gene: TRBJ1-5
abundance: few
CDR3aa: CAISGDRGNQPQHF
CDR3nt: TGTGCCATCAGTGGAGACAGGGGGAATCAGCCCCAGCATTTT

d_gene: -
v_gene: TRBV6-5
j_gene: TRBJ1-6
abundance: -
CDR3aa: CASSRVLNSPLHF
CDR3nt: TGTGCCAGCAGCCGGGTCCTAAATTCACCCCTCCACTTT

d_gene: -
v_gene: TRBV4-1
j_gene: TRBJ2-2
abundance: few
CDR3aa: CASSDGGNTGELFF
CDR3nt: TGCGCCAGCAGCGACGGGGGGAACACCGGGGAGCTGTTTTTT

d_gene: -
v_gene: TRBV30
j_gene: TRBJ1-2
abundance: -
CDR3aa: CAWRSLPYPSGYTF
CDR3nt: TGTGCCTGGAGGTCCCTCCCTTACCCTAGTGGCTACACCTTC